The next 28 T cell receptor beta chains were all read from a single sample in a study of CXCR3-negative and CXCR3-positive naive CD8 T cells. For these receptors, no antigen is known. 5' RACE with UMI labels generated the TRB cDNA libraries. TCRdb reprocessed the 5' RACE reads; each CDR3 protein has one entry and no DNA is given. Its table records some 150,000 distinct CDR3 sequences. Study outcomes and limitations: When CXCR3-positive naive cells were set against CXCR3-negative naive cells, the former had more hydrophobic TRB CDR3s.

Sequencing was carried out using naive CXCR3+ CD8+ T cells from blood. The subset denotes: CD45RO-CCR7+CD27+CD95- naive CD8+ T cells expressing CXCR3 (TNR3+). All receptors derive from a human donor in good health. Some clones in this sample may be carry-over from other donors' samples.

The chain combines TRBV29-1 with TRBJ2-1; without DNA, the TCRdb call of TRBD2 cannot be checked. Germline V lookup: CDR1 SQVTM, CDR2 ANQGSEA. The CDR3 sequence is 14 residues long. The CDR3 loop reads CSAPIAGYYNEQFF.

The chain combines TRBV11-2 with TRBJ2-2; there is no DNA to check the TCRdb D call of TRBD2. In germline, CDR1 is SGHAT, CDR2 FQNNGV. This CDR3 is built from 16 residues. This CDR3 is CASRWSGGDATGELFF.

The rearrangement joins TRBV6-5 to TRBJ2-7; lacking DNA, the TRBD1 call made by TCRdb goes unchecked. This CDR3 region has 18 residues. The germline V gene has CDR1 MNHEY and CDR2 SVGAGI. CDR3 residues: CASRPLSPSGQGIHEQYF.

The chain is built from TRBV15 and TRBJ2-7; TCRdb returns TRBD1, unconfirmable since there is no DNA. This CDR3 contains 15 residues. Germline CDR1 reads LNHNV; CDR2 reads YYDKDF (reference sequence). CDR3 protein: CATSSPGTGIEEQYF.

This rearrangement joins TRBV2 to TRBJ2-1; the D gene TCRdb calls, TRBD2, cannot be checked with no DNA. The germline gives CDR1 SNHLY, CDR2 FYNNEI. The length of the CDR3 is 16 residues. The CDR3 spells CASSGVAGPPHNEQFF.

The gene calls are TRBV5-8 and TRBJ1-1; the D call from TCRdb, TRBD1, cannot be confirmed without DNA. The CDR3 covers 14 residues. Per the germline V gene, CDR1 is SGHTS and CDR2 is YDEGEE. The CDR3 sequence: CASSLLTANTEAFF.

The chain employs TRBV7-9 and TRBJ1-2; the D call of TRBD1 rests on TCRdb alone, since no DNA is present to check it. CDR1 and CDR2 from the germline V gene are SEHNR and FQNEAQ (reference sequence). The CDR3 sequence is 14 residues long. The CDR3 here is CASSLDWGKAGYTF.

This chain's CDR3 is CASSPPSYTEAFF. This chain connects TRBV7-9 to TRBJ1-1; TCRdb reports TRBD1, a call that lacks DNA to check it against. Germline-derived CDR1 and CDR2 are SEHNR and FQNEAQ (reference sequence). CDR3 length equals 13 residues.

The chain recombines TRBV27 with TRBJ2-3; absent DNA, TCRdb's TRBD2 call cannot be checked. The CDR3 is 12 residues long. CDR1 and CDR2 from the germline V gene are MNHEY and SMNVEV (reference sequence). CDR3 region: CASSFSGDTQYF.

The chain recombines TRBV28 with TRBJ2-1; TCRdb's D gene call, TRBD1, goes unchecked for lack of DNA. The CDR3 is 14 amino acids. Germline V gene lookup returns CDR1 MDHEN and CDR2 SYDVKM. CDR3 amino acids: CASTPPGGYNEQFF.

The rearrangement joins TRBV5-1 to TRBJ2-7; the D call from TCRdb, TRBD1, cannot be confirmed without DNA. The CDR3 consists of 16 residues. Looked up from germline, CDR1 is SGHRS and CDR2 is YFSETQ. The CDR3 is CASSSSGQLGTYEQYF.

The rearrangement links TRBV29-1 to TRBJ2-5; TCRdb selects TRBD2, and the lack of DNA leaves this call unchecked. The CDR3 contains 12 residues. Per the germline V gene, CDR1 is SQVTM and CDR2 is ANQGSEA. CDR3 residues: CSALTSSETQYF.

The chain links TRBV29-1 to TRBJ2-2; TCRdb gives TRBD1 as the D gene, but with no DNA this cannot be confirmed. CDR1 SQVTM and CDR2 ANQGSEA come from the germline V gene. The CDR3 extends over 14 amino acids. CDR3 region: CSVRTGGLTGELFF.

This chain connects TRBV7-9 to TRBJ2-7; TCRdb indicates TRBD2, and absent DNA this call remains unverified. The CDR3 totals 16 residues. Germline assignment: CDR1 SEHNR and CDR2 FQNEAQ (reference sequence). CDR3 sequence reads: CASSSLTSDTAYEQYF.

This chain links TRBV7-9 with TRBJ2-7; the D gene TCRdb calls, TRBD2, cannot be checked with no DNA. The germline gives CDR1 SEHNR, CDR2 FQNEAQ (reference sequence). The CDR3 covers 14 residues. This CDR3 is CASSSEGLAGVQNF.

The gene calls are TRBV7-7 and TRBJ1-3; TCRdb gives TRBD1 as the D gene, but with no DNA this cannot be confirmed. Germline V gives CDR1 SSHAT, CDR2 FNYEAQ (reference sequence). The CDR3 loop spans 15 amino acids. The CDR3 region is CASSYRGRPGDTIYF. Supplemented by reference TRBV7-7 and TRBJ1-3, the full variable domain reads GAGVSQSPRYKVTKRGQDVTLRCDPISSHATLYWYQQALGQGPEFLTYFNYEAQPDKSGLPSDRFSAERPEGSISTLTIQRTEQRDSAMYRCASSYRGRPGDTIYFGEGSWLTVV.

This chain joins TRBV29-1 and TRBJ2-2. The germline V gene has CDR1 SQVTM and CDR2 ANQGSEA. This CDR3 comprises 12 residues. CDR3 loop: CSVGFHTGELFF.

The chain has TRBV7-9 and TRBJ2-5. Germline V gene data show CDR1 as SEHNR and CDR2 as FQNEAQ (reference sequence). The CDR3 spans 14 residues. CDR3 region: CASSAIKPEETQYF.

V is TRBV29-1 and J is TRBJ2-3; TCRdb lists TRBD2, though no DNA is available to test this call. This CDR3 comprises 16 residues. CDR1 and CDR2 (germline): SQVTM, ANQGSEA. CDR3 region: CSVEDPTAGYSDTQYF.

V is TRBV6-6 and J is TRBJ1-5; the TCRdb D gene call, TRBD1, has no DNA to confirm it. Germline V lookup: CDR1 MNHNY, CDR2 SVGAGI (reference sequence). CDR3 length equals 17 residues. CDR3 amino acids: CASSYSPDRGRDQPQHF.

V gene TRBV15 combines with J gene TRBJ2-7; TCRdb names TRBD2, which stays unverified in the absence of DNA. The CDR3 consists of 15 residues. Per the germline V gene, CDR1 is LNHNV and CDR2 is YYDKDF (reference sequence). The CDR3 loop reads CATSQAAGGAYEQYF.

The chain couples TRBV9 to TRBJ2-3; TCRdb's assignment of TRBD1 cannot be checked, as there is no DNA. Germline lookup yields CDR1 SGDLS and CDR2 YYNGEE. This CDR3 is 13 amino acids long. CDR3 residues: CASSAPGADTQYF.

The chain employs TRBV9 and TRBJ1-1; no DNA is available, so the TRBD1 call from TCRdb remains unchecked. From germline, CDR1 is SGDLS and CDR2 YYNGEE. The CDR3 has 13 amino acids. The CDR3 protein is CASSVAGEAEAFF.

The chain combines TRBV6-2 or TRBV6-3 with TRBJ1-1; without DNA, the TCRdb call of TRBD1 cannot be checked. The CDR3 loop spans 15 amino acids. Germline V gene lookup returns CDR1 MNHEY and CDR2 SVGEGT. CDR3: CASSPLRELNTEAFF.

This CDR3 is CASSFANDYGYTF. V gene TRBV7-9 combines with J gene TRBJ1-2. Germline CDR1 and CDR2: SEHNR and FQNEAQ (reference sequence). The length of the CDR3 is 13 residues.

The gene calls are TRBV7-9 and TRBJ2-7. The CDR3 is made up of 14 amino acids. CDR1 is SEHNR and CDR2 is FQNEAQ in the germline V gene (reference sequence). This CDR3 reads CASSLGVGGYEQYF.

The rearrangement joins TRBV25-1 to TRBJ2-1; checking the TCRdb D call of TRBD2 is not possible without DNA. The length of the CDR3 is 17 residues. Germline V gene data show CDR1 as MGHDK and CDR2 as SYGVNS. The CDR3 sequence is CASSGSSGGSPYNEQFF.

This chain uses TRBV29-1 with TRBJ2-1; TCRdb picks TRBD2, but there is no DNA to check that call. The CDR3 has 17 amino acids. The germline gives CDR1 SQVTM, CDR2 ANQGSEA. CDR3: CSVDLFGSGGSYNEQFF.